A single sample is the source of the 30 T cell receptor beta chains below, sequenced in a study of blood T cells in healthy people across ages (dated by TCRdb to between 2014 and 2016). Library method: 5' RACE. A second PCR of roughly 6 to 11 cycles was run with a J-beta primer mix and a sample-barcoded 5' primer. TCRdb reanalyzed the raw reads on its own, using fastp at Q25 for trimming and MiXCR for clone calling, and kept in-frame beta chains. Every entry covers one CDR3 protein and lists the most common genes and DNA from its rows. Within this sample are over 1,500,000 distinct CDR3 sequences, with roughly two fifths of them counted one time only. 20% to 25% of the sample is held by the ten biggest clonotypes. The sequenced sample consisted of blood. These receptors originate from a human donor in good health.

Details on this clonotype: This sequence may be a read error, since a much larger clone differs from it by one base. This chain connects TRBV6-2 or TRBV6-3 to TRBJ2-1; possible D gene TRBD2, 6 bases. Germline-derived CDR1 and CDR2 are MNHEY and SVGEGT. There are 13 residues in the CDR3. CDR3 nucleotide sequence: TGTGTCACCAGTACAACTAGCCACAATGAGCAGTTCTTC. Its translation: CVTSTTSHNEQFF.

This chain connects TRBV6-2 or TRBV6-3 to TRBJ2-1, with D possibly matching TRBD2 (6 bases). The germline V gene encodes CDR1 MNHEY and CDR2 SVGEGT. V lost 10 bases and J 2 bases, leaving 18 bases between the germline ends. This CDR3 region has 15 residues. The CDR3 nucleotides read TGTGCCATCACGGACGCGCGGGGTGCCTACAATGAGCAGTTCTTC. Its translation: CAITDARGAYNEQFF.

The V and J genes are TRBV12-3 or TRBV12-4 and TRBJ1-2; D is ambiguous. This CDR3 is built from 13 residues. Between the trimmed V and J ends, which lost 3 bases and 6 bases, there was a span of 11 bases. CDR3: CASSFWGADGYTF. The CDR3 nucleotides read TGTGCCAGCAGTTTCTGGGGAGCTGATGGCTACACCTTC.

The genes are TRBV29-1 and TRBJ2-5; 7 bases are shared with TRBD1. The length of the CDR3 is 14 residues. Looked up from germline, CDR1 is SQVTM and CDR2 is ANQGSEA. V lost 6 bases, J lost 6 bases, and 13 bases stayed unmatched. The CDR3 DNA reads TGCAGCGTCGACAATCGACAGGGCGGTCAGACCCAGTACTTC. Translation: CSVDNRQGGQTQYF.

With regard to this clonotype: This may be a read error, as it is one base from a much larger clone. CDR3 in amino acids: CSVTRGAGGGTQYF. CDR3 DNA: TGCAGCGTTACACGGGGGGCCGGAGGGGGGACCCAGTACTTC. The chain has TRBV29-1 and TRBJ2-5, with D tentatively TRBD2 (7 bases). The CDR3 covers 14 residues. The ends were cut back, 5 bases at V and 7 bases at J, with 20 bases in the middle. Germline values: CDR1 SQVTM, CDR2 ANQGSEA. The full variable domain, in which reference TRBV29-1 and TRBJ2-5 provide the parts outside the CDR3, is SAVISQKPSRDICQRGTSLTIQCQVDSQVTMMFWYRQQPGQSLTLIATANQGSEATYESGFVIDKFPISRPNLTFSTLTVSNMSPEDSSIYLCSVTRGAGGGTQYFGPGTRLLVL.

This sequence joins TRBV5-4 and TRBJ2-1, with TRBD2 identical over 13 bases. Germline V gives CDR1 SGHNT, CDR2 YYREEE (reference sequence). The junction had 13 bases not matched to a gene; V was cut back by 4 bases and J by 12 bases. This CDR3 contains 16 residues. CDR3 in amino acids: CASSLDGLAGEGGQFF. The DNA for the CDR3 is TGTGCCAGCAGCCTAGACGGACTAGCGGGAGAGGGCGGGCAGTTCTTC.

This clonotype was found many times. CDR3 nucleotides: TGTGCCAGCAGGTGGACAGGCTCCTACGAGCAGTACTTC. Its protein product is CASRWTGSYEQYF. The chain couples TRBV6-5 to TRBJ2-7; 7 nucleotides line up with TRBD1. Germline CDR1 and CDR2: MNHEY and SVGAGI. This CDR3 comprises 13 residues. Germline trimming cut 6 bases from V and 0 bases from J; bases unmatched to any gene: 2.

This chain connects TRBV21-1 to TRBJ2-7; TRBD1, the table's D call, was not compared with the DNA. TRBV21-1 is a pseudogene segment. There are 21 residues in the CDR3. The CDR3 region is CASSKFRNRDSYSPFSYEQYF. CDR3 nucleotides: TGTGCCAGCAGCAAATTCCGAAACCGGGACAGCTATTCACCCTTCTCCTACGAGCAGTACTTC.

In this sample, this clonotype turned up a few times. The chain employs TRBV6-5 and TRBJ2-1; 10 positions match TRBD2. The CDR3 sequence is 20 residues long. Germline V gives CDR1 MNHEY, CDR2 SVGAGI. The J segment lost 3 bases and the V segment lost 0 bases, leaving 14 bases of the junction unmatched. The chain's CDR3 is CASSYSARASGGLNYNEQFF. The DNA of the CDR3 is TGTGCCAGCAGTTACTCGGCCCGGGCTAGCGGGGGCCTTAACTACAATGAGCAGTTCTTC.

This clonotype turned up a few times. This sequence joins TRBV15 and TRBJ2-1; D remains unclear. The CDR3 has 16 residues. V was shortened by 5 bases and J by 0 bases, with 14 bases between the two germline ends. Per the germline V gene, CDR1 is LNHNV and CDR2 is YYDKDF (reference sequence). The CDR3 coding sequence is TGTGCCACCAGCCCAAAGGCCGGACGCTCCTACAATGAGCAGTTCTTC. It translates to CATSPKAGRSYNEQFF.

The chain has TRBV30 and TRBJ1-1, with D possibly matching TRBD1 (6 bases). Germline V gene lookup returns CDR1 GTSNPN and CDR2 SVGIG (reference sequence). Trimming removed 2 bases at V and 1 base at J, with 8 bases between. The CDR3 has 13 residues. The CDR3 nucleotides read TGTGCCTGGAGTAAGGGACAGAACACTGAAGCTTTCTTT. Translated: CAWSKGQNTEAFF.

CDR3 protein: CASSSSGGAGIEQFF. Here the CDR3 DNA reads TGTGCCAGCAGTTCTAGCGGGGGGGCCGGTATTGAGCAGTTCTTC. This chain links TRBV12-3 or TRBV12-4 with TRBJ2-1; 12 bases are a match to TRBD2. Trimming took 4 bases from V and 9 from J; bases not matched to a gene: 7. There are 15 residues in the CDR3.

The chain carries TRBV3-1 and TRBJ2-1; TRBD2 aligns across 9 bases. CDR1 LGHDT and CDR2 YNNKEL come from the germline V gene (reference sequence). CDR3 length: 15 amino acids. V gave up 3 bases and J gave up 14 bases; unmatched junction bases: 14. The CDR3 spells CASSQRVAGAPREFF. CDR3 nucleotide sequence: TGTGCCAGCAGCCAGAGAGTAGCGGGGGCCCCCCGGGAGTTCTTC.

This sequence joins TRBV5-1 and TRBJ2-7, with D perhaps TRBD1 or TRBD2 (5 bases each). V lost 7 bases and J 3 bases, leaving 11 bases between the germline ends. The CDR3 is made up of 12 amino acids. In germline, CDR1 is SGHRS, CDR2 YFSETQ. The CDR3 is CASGDGGYEQYF. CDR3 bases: TGCGCCAGCGGGGATGGGGGCTACGAGCAGTACTTC.

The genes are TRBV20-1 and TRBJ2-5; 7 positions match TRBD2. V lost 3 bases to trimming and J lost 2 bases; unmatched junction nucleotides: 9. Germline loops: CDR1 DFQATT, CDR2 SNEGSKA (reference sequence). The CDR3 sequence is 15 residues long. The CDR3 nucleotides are TGCAGTGCTAGGGAGCGGGACTGGTATCAAGAGACCCAGTACTTC. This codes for CSARERDWYQETQYF.

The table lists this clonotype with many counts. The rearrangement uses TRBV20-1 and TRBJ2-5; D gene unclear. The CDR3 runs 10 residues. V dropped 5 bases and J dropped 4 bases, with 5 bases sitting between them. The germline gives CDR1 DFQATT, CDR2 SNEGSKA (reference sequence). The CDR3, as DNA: TGCAGTGCTGGCTTAGAGACCCAGTACTTC. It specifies CSAGLETQYF.

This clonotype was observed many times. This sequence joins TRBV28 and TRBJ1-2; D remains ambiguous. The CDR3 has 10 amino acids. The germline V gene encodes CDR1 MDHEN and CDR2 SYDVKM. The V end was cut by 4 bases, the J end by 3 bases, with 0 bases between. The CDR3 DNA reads TGTGCCAGCAGTTACTATGGCTACACCTTC. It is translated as CASSYYGYTF.

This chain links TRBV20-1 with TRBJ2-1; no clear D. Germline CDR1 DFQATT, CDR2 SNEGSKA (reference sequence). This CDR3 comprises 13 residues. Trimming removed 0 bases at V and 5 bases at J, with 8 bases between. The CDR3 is CSAREGSNNEQFF. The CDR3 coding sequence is TGCAGTGCTAGAGAGGGGTCCAACAATGAGCAGTTCTTC.

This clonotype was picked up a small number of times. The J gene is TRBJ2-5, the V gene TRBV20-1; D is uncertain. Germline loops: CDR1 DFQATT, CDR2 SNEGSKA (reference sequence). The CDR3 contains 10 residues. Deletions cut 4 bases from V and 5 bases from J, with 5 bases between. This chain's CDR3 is CSATRETQYF. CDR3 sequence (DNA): TGCAGTGCTACCAGGGAGACCCAGTACTTC.

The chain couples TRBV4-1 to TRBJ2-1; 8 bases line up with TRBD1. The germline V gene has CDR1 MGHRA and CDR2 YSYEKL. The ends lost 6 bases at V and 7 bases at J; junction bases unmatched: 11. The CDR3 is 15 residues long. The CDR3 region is CASRGFRGRENEQFF. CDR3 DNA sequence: TGCGCCAGCAGAGGCTTCAGGGGGCGCGAGAATGAGCAGTTCTTC.

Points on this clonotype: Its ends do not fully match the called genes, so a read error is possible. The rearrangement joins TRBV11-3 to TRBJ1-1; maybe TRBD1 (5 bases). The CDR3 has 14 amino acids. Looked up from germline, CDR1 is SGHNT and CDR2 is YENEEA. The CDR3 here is CASTLGAVNTEAFF. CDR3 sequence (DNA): TGTGCCAGCACCTTAGGGGCCGTGAACACTGAAGCTTTCTTT. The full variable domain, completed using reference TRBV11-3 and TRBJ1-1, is EAGVVQSPRYKIIEKKQPVAFWCNPISGHNTLYWYLQNLGQGPELLIRYENEEAVDDSQLPKDRFSAERLKGVDSTLKIQPAELGDSAVYLCASTLGAVNTEAFFGQGTRLTVV.

CDR3 nucleotide sequence: TGCGCCAGCAGCCTAAAGGAGGGATCGACTGAAGCTTTCTTT. It is translated as CASSLKEGSTEAFF. V usage is TRBV4-3 and J usage is TRBJ1-1; D unclear. The CDR3 extends over 14 amino acids. Germline assignment: CDR1 LGHNA and CDR2 YSLEER. V lost 4 bases to trimming and J lost 5 bases, with 14 bases between them.

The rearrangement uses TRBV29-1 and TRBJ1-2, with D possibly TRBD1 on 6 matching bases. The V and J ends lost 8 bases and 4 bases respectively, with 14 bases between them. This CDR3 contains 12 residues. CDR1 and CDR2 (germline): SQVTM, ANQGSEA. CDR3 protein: CSSFRGGYGYTF. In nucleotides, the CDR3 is TGCAGCAGTTTCAGGGGAGGCTATGGCTACACCTTC.

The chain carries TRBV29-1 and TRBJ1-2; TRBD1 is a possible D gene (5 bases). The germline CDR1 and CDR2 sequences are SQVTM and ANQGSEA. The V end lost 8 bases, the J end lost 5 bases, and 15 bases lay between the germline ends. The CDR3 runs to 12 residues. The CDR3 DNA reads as TGCAGCTTCTCGGGGGGAGGTTATGGCTACACCTTC. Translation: CSFSGGGYGYTF.

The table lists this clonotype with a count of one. CDR3 sequence: CASSQSSGSYNEQFF. The DNA for the CDR3 is TGTGCCAGCAGCCAGTCTAGCGGGAGTTACAATGAGCAGTTCTTC. The rearrangement links TRBV7-2 to TRBJ2-1, with TRBD2 identical over 10 bases. The CDR3 runs to 15 residues. Germline trimming cut 5 bases from V and 4 bases from J; bases unmatched to any gene: 5. Germline lookup yields CDR1 SGHTA and CDR2 FQGNSA.

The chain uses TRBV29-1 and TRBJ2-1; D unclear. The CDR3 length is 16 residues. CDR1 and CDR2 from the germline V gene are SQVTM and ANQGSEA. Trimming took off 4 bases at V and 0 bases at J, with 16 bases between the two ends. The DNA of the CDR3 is TGCAGCGTTGGCCCTTCCCAGACCTTCTCCTACAATGAGCAGTTCTTC. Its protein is CSVGPSQTFSYNEQFF.

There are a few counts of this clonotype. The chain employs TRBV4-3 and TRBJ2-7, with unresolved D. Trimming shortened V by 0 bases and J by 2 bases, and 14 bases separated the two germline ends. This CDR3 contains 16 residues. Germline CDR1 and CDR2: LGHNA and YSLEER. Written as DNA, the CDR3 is TGCGCCAGCAGCCAAGAGGCCGGGCCCCGCGCCTACGAGCAGTACTTC. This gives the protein CASSQEAGPRAYEQYF.

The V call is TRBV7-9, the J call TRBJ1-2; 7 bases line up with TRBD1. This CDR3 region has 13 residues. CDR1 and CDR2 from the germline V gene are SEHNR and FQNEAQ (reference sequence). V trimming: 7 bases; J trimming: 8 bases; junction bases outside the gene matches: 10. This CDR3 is CASIPTGLVGYTF. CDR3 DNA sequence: TGTGCCAGCATACCGACAGGGTTGGTAGGCTACACCTTC. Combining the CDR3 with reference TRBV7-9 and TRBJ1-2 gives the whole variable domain DTGVSQNPRHKITKRGQNVTFRCDPISEHNRLYWYRQTLGQGPEFLTYFQNEAQLEKSRLLSDRFSAERPKGSFSTLEIQRTEQGDSAMYLCASIPTGLVGYTFGSGTRLTVV.

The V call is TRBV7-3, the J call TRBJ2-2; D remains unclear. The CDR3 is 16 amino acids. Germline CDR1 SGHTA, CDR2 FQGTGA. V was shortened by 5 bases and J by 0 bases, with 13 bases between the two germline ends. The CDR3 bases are TGTGCCAGCAGCCGAAGACTGGCCGCGAACACCGGGGAGCTGTTTTTT. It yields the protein CASSRRLAANTGELFF.

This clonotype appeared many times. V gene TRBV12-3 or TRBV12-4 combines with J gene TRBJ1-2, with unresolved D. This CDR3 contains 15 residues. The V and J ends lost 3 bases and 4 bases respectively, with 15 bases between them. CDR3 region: CASSFNPGIIYGYTF. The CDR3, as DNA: TGTGCCAGCAGTTTTAATCCGGGGATAATCTATGGCTACACCTTC.